Included here is one T cell receptor beta chain sequence, with context. Its antigen is unidentified. This sample is drawn from a study of T cells in Graves' hyperthyroidism and ophthalmopathy. Findings of the study overall: Blood also held most thyroid clonotypes expanded beyond 0.001. The model anticipated ophthalmopathy a median about six months pre-onset.

Newly diagnosed hyperthyroidism patients aged 18 to 65 years had disease lasting under 2 months. TCR beta CDR3 regions were amplified from RNA transcripts. The HTBI primer set drove a first-round RT-PCR of the TCR CDR3. One entry per CDR3 protein results from TCRdb running MiXCR on the multiplex PCR reads. The sample records around 450,000 distinct CDR3 sequences, approximately 15% being singletons. Sequencing input: blood. This TCR was recovered from a woman aged 18-35 years with Graves' hyperthyroidism.

The CDR3 spells CSASRGLSEIGYTF. DNA of the CDR3: TGCAGTGCTAGCCGGGGGCTCTCGGAAATTGGCTACACCTTC. The chain is built from TRBV20-1 and TRBJ1-2, with D maybe TRBD1 (6 bases). The CDR3 extends over 14 amino acids. V was trimmed by 3 bases and J by 7 bases, leaving 18 bases between them. Germline loops: CDR1 DFQATT, CDR2 SNEGSKA (reference sequence).